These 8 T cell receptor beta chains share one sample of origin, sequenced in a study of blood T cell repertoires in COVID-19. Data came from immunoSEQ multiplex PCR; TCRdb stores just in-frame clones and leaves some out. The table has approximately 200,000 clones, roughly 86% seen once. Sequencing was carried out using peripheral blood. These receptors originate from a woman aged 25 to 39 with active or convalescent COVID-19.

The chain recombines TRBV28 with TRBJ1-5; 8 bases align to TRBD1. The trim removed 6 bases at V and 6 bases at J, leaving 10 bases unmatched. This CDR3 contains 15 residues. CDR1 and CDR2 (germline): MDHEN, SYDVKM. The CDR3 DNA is TGTGCCAGCAGCTTTGGACAGGGAGTGAGTCAGCCCCAGCATTTT. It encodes CASSFGQGVSQPQHF.

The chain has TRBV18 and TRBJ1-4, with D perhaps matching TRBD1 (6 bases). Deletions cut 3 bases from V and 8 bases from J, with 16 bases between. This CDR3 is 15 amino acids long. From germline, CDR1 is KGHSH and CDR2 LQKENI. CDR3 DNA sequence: TGTGCCAGCTCACCCTCAAGCCCGAGGGGGGAAAAACTGTTTTTT. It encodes CASSPSSPRGEKLFF. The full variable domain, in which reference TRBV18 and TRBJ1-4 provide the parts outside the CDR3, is NAGVMQNPRHLVRRRGQEARLRCSPMKGHSHVYWYRQLPEEGLKFMVYLQKENIIDESGMPKERFSAEFPKEGPSILRIQQVVRGDSAAYFCASSPSSPRGEKLFFGSGTQLSVL.

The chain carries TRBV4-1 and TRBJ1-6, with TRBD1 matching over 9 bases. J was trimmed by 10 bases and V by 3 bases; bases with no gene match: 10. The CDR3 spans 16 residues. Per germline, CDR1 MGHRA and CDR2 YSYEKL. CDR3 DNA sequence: TGCGCCAGCAGCCAGCCCCCGGGACAGGGCAGCTCACCCCTCCACTTT. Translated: CASSQPPGQGSSPLHF.

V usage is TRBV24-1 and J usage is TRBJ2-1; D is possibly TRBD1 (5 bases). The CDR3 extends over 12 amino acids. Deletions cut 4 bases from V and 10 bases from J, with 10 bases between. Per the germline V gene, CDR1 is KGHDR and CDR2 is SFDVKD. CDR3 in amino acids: CATSENTGEQFF. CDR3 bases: TGTGCCACCAGTGAAAATACAGGCGAGCAGTTCTTC.

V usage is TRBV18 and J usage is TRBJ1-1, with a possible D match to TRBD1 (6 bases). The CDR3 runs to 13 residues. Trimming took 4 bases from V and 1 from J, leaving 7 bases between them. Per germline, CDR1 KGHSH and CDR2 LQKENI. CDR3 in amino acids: CASSQGQNTEAFF. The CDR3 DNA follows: TGTGCCAGCTCACAGGGACAGAACACTGAAGCTTTCTTT.

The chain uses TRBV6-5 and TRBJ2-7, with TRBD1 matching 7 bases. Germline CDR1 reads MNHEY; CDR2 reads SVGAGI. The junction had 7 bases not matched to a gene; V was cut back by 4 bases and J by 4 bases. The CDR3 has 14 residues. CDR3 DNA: TGTGCCAGCAGTTTGTCGGGGACAGCTTACGAGCAGTACTTC. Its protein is CASSLSGTAYEQYF.

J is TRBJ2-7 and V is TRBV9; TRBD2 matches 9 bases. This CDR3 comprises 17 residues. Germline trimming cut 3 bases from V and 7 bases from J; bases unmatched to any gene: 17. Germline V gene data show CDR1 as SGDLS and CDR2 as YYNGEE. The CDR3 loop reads CASSEGLASGEYGEQYF. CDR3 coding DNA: TGTGCCAGCAGCGAGGGACTTGCTAGCGGGGAATATGGGGAGCAGTACTTC.

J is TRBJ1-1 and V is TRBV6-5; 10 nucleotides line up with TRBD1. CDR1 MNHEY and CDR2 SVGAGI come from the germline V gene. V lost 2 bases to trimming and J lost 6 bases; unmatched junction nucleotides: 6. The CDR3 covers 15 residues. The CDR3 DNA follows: TGTGCCAGCAGTTACGAAGGGGGGACAGGGGCTGAAGCTTTCTTT. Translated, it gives CASSYEGGTGAEAFF.